Below, 26 T cell receptor beta chains from the same sample are listed, as sequenced in a study of blood T cells in healthy people across ages. Using a J-beta primer mix together with a sample-barcoded 5' primer, a second PCR was run for about 6 to 12 cycles. Each CDR3 protein is one row after TCRdb ran MiXCR on the 5' RACE reads. Found here are around 600,000 distinct CDR3 sequences, 45% to 55% of them singletons; the top ten hold about 26%. Sequences were obtained from blood. The receptors derive from a man older than 75 in good health.

This clonotype was picked up a small number of times. CDR3 bases: TGTGCCAGCAGTTGCAAGGGGGAGGGGTTTGGAGAGACCCAGTACTTC. It yields the protein CASSCKGEGFGETQYF. The chain employs TRBV6-5 and TRBJ2-5; D is perhaps TRBD2 (7 bases). The CDR3 has 16 amino acids. Germline V CDR1 and CDR2: MNHEY, SVGAGI. Deletions cut 4 bases from V and 4 bases from J, with 19 bases between.

J is TRBJ2-5 and V is TRBV7-2; TRBD1 aligns across 8 bases. The CDR3 contains 13 residues. V shed 8 bases and J 5 bases; nucleotides not matched to a gene: 7. CDR1 SGHTA and CDR2 FQGNSA come from the germline V gene. CDR3 DNA sequence: TGTGCCAGCCTAGCTAACAGGGGGGAGACCCAGTACTTC. Encoded protein: CASLANRGETQYF.

This clonotype was counted ten times or more. The chain is built from TRBV6-5 and TRBJ2-4; D is possibly TRBD2 (5 bases). The CDR3 contains 14 residues. With 5 bases removed from V and 1 base from J, the gap between germline ends came to 9 bases. Per the germline V gene, CDR1 is MNHEY and CDR2 is SVGAGI. As DNA, the CDR3 is TGTGCCAGCAGTCAACCGGGGGCCAAAAACATTCAGTACTTC. Its protein product is CASSQPGAKNIQYF.

The rearrangement links TRBV13 to TRBJ2-5; D could derive from TRBD1 or TRBD2 (5 bases each). The end of the DNA aligns better with TRBJ2-7, so the J call may be wrong. This CDR3 spans 13 amino acids. Germline-derived CDR1 and CDR2 are PRHDT and FYEKMQ (reference sequence). Here the CDR3 reads CASSDRDHYEQYF. CDR3 DNA sequence: TGTGCCAGCAGCGACCGGGACCACTACGAGCAGTACTTC.

The chain combines TRBV7-9 with TRBJ1-2; TRBD1 agrees at 7 bases. This CDR3 contains 17 residues. The V gene's germline CDR1 is SEHNR and CDR2 FQNEAQ (reference sequence). The V gene end was trimmed by 4 bases and the J gene end by 7 bases; junction bases not matched to a gene: 18. Written as DNA, the CDR3 is TGTGCCAGCAGCTCCTCACTCGACAGGGCGGAAAGGAGTGGCTACACCTTC. Its translation is CASSSSLDRAERSGYTF. The variable domain in full, with the rest retrieved from reference TRBV7-9 and TRBJ1-2, is DTGVSQNPRHKITKRGQNVTFRCDPISEHNRLYWYRQTLGQGPEFLTYFQNEAQLEKSRLLSDRFSAERPKGSFSTLEIQRTEQGDSAMYLCASSSSLDRAERSGYTFGSGTRLTVV.

A word on this clonotype: A much larger clone lies one base from this, so it may be a read error. This sequence joins TRBV6-6 and TRBJ2-2; 9 nucleotides match TRBD1. The CDR3 spans 13 residues. Germline CDR1 is MNHNY and CDR2 is SVGAGI (reference sequence). V shed 6 bases, J shed 13 bases, and the junction held 9 bases outside the gene matches. CDR3 residues: CASRRTGEVWLFF. In DNA form, the CDR3 reads TGTGCCAGCAGGCGGACAGGGGAGGTTTGGCTGTTTTTT.

Many counts were recorded for this clonotype. V gene TRBV20-1 combines with J gene TRBJ2-1, with TRBD1 matching over 9 bases. The CDR3 has 15 residues. From germline, CDR1 is DFQATT and CDR2 SNEGSKA (reference sequence). CDR3 residues: CSLTGGISSYNEQFF. CDR3 nucleotides: TGCAGCCTAACAGGGGGCATAAGCTCCTACAATGAGCAGTTCTTC.

V gene TRBV10-3 combines with J gene TRBJ2-7, with TRBD2 identical over 8 bases. V shed 6 bases, J shed 0 bases, and the junction held 4 bases outside the gene matches. The CDR3 runs 14 residues. Per germline, CDR1 ENHRY and CDR2 SYGVKD. The CDR3 sequence: CAIRSGGSSYEQYF. Here the CDR3 DNA reads TGTGCCATCAGAAGCGGGGGTAGCTCCTACGAGCAGTACTTC.

A few counts support this clonotype. This rearrangement joins TRBV12-3 or TRBV12-4 to TRBJ2-7; perhaps TRBD1 as D (6 bases). The V and J ends lost 3 bases and 2 bases respectively, with 17 bases between them. This CDR3 has 16 residues. The CDR3 here is CASSLNSLDSAYEQYF. For the CDR3, the DNA is TGTGCCAGCAGTTTGAACTCCCTGGACAGTGCCTACGAGCAGTACTTC.

The chain couples TRBV5-1 to TRBJ2-3, with 7 bases matching TRBD2. Germline V gene lookup returns CDR1 SGHRS and CDR2 YFSETQ. The CDR3 spans 14 residues. V shed 6 bases and J 8 bases; nucleotides not matched to a gene: 12. The chain's CDR3 is CASTSSAGSGTQYF. CDR3 sequence (DNA): TGCGCCAGCACCTCCTCAGCGGGAAGTGGTACGCAGTATTTT.

The genes are TRBV5-1 and TRBJ2-1, with TRBD1 as a possible D gene (5 bases). V lost 0 bases to trimming and J lost 6 bases, with 7 bases between them. There are 13 residues in the CDR3. Germline V gives CDR1 SGHRS, CDR2 YFSETQ. CDR3 residues: CASSLDRFNEQFF. CDR3 coding DNA: TGCGCCAGCAGCTTGGACAGGTTCAATGAGCAGTTCTTC.

The chain uses TRBV9 and TRBJ2-7; D perhaps matches TRBD1 (8 bases). The CDR3 consists of 15 residues. Germline CDR1 is SGDLS and CDR2 is YYNGEE. V shed 4 bases and J shed 2 bases, with 16 bases lying between them. The DNA for the CDR3 is TGTGCCAGCAGCACCACAGGGGGGGGTACCTACGAGCAGTACTTC. Protein product: CASSTTGGGTYEQYF. Filled out from reference TRBV9 and TRBJ2-7, the complete variable domain reads DSGVTQTPKHLITATGQRVTLRCSPRSGDLSVYWYQQSLDQGLQFLIQYYNGEERAKGNILERFSAQQFPDLHSELNLSSLELGDSALYFCASSTTGGGTYEQYFGPGTRLTVT.

With respect to this clonotype: Just one base apart from a much larger clone, this may be a read error. The chain joins TRBV6-5 to TRBJ2-5; D possibly matches TRBD1 or TRBD2 (6 bases each). TRBJ2-1 explains the end of the DNA better; the J call may be wrong. The CDR3 contains 12 residues. Looked up from germline, CDR1 is MNHEY and CDR2 is SVGAGI. The CDR3 here is CASSYRGETQFF. The CDR3 DNA follows: TGTGCCAGCAGTTACAGGGGGGAGACCCAGTTCTTC.

J is TRBJ1-4 and V is TRBV6-2 or TRBV6-3; D remains unclear. The CDR3 has 12 residues. Trimming removed 6 bases at V and 8 bases at J, with 10 bases between. CDR1 and CDR2 (germline): MNHEY, SVGEGT. The DNA of the CDR3 is TGTGCCAGCAGCACCGGACGGGAAAAACTGTTTTTT. Its protein is CASSTGREKLFF.

This clonotype occurred a few times. The J gene is TRBJ2-7, the V gene TRBV18; no clear D gene. CDR1 KGHSH and CDR2 LQKENI come from the germline V gene. The CDR3 runs 14 residues. The ends were cut back, 0 bases at V and 2 bases at J, with 8 bases in the middle. CDR3 nucleotides: TGTGCCAGCTCACCACCGGCGATGCCCTACGAGCAGTACTTC. It translates to CASSPPAMPYEQYF.

This chain joins TRBV29-1 and TRBJ1-5, with TRBD1 matching 9 bases. J was trimmed by 7 bases and V by 4 bases; bases with no gene match: 8. The CDR3 consists of 14 residues. Per germline, CDR1 SQVTM and CDR2 ANQGSEA. Here the CDR3 reads CSVVPGQGWQPQHF. CDR3 DNA sequence: TGCAGCGTTGTCCCGGGACAGGGTTGGCAGCCCCAGCATTTT.

This clonotype was found many times. V usage is TRBV6-5 and J usage is TRBJ2-5; D is perhaps TRBD1 (6 bases). V lost 6 bases, J lost 4 bases, and 18 bases lay in between. Germline V lookup: CDR1 MNHEY, CDR2 SVGAGI. CDR3 size: 15 residues. In nucleotides, the CDR3 is TGTGCCAGCAGCCTACAGGGTGTAAAGGGAGAGACCCAGTACTTC. Protein: CASSLQGVKGETQYF.

Turning to this clonotype: A read error may be the cause here, since a much bigger clone is one base away. This rearrangement joins TRBV6-2 or TRBV6-3 to TRBJ2-1; TRBD1 aligns across 12 bases. CDR1 MNHEY and CDR2 SVGEGT come from the germline V gene. V was clipped by 0 bases and J by 10 bases; unmatched bases: 7. This CDR3 has 16 amino acids. The CDR3 DNA reads TGTGCCAGCAGTTACTCGCCGGGACAGGGGGCCTACGAGCAGTTCTTC. Amino acids: CASSYSPGQGAYEQFF.

The chain carries TRBV7-2 and TRBJ2-3; 15 positions match TRBD2. Per the germline V gene, CDR1 is SGHTA and CDR2 is FQGNSA. V lost 1 base to trimming and J lost 2 bases; unmatched junction nucleotides: 10. This CDR3 spans 20 amino acids. The CDR3 region has the DNA TGTGCCAGCAGCTTAGAAGGACTAGCGGGAGGGAGGCCCTCCACAGATACGCAGTATTTT. Translation gives CASSLEGLAGGRPSTDTQYF.

This clonotype was observed a handful of times. CDR3 sequence reads: CSVEEGSGNEKLFF. The CDR3 DNA sequence: TGCAGCGTTGAAGAAGGATCCGGTAATGAAAAACTGTTTTTT. The gene calls are TRBV29-1 and TRBJ1-4; D remains unclear. The CDR3 is 14 amino acids. Trimming shortened V by 0 bases and J by 4 bases, and 9 bases separated the two germline ends. Germline V gene sequence: CDR1 SQVTM, CDR2 ANQGSEA.

The gene calls are TRBV29-1 and TRBJ2-2; TRBD2 aligns across 15 bases. Germline CDR1 SQVTM, CDR2 ANQGSEA. The CDR3 is 14 residues long. The J segment lost 7 bases and the V segment lost 6 bases, leaving 3 bases of the junction unmatched. The chain's CDR3 is CSVRTSGRGGELFF. In nucleotides, the CDR3 is TGCAGCGTCCGGACTAGCGGGAGGGGCGGGGAGCTGTTTTTT.

The table lists this clonotype with many counts. The chain links TRBV29-1 to TRBJ2-5; D possibly corresponds to TRBD1 (5 bases). CDR3 length equals 12 residues. Germline CDR1 SQVTM, CDR2 ANQGSEA. Trimming left V 2 bases short and J 2 bases short, with 6 bases between. The CDR3 protein is CSVETGQETQYF. As DNA, the CDR3 is TGCAGCGTTGAAACAGGACAAGAGACCCAGTACTTC.

In its sample, this clonotype was seen a few times. The genes are TRBV6-6 and TRBJ1-1, with D hard to call. The V end was cut by 5 bases, the J end by 1 base, with 8 bases between. This CDR3 contains 13 residues. Germline V CDR1 and CDR2: MNHNY, SVGAGI (reference sequence). The CDR3 DNA reads TGTGCCAGCAGTGACGGGGAGAACACTGAAGCTTTCTTT. Translating gives CASSDGENTEAFF.

V is TRBV20-1 and J is TRBJ1-4; 8 bases are shared with TRBD1. Germline V CDR1 and CDR2: DFQATT, SNEGSKA (reference sequence). Trimming removed 8 bases from V and 5 bases from J; junction bases left unmatched: 7. CDR3 length equals 13 residues. CDR3 protein: CSIRTGLNEKLFF. The DNA of the CDR3 is TGCAGTATCAGGACAGGGTTGAATGAAAAACTGTTTTTT.

The rearrangement links TRBV29-1 to TRBJ2-2, with D unclear. The CDR3 has 14 residues. The V end was cut by 6 bases, the J end by 2 bases, with 13 bases between. Germline V gene data show CDR1 as SQVTM and CDR2 as ANQGSEA. The CDR3 protein is CSVGSAANTGELFF. The DNA of the CDR3 is TGCAGCGTCGGTTCGGCAGCCAACACCGGGGAGCTGTTTTTT.

Only a few counts were recorded for this clonotype. The chain carries TRBV28 and TRBJ2-3; TRBD2 agrees at 11 bases. The CDR3 totals 16 residues. Germline V lookup: CDR1 MDHEN, CDR2 SYDVKM. V lost 7 bases, J lost 2 bases, and 8 bases stayed unmatched. The CDR3 region is CASTGMTSGTTDTQYF. DNA of the CDR3: TGTGCCAGCACCGGAATGACTAGCGGGACCACAGATACGCAGTATTTT.